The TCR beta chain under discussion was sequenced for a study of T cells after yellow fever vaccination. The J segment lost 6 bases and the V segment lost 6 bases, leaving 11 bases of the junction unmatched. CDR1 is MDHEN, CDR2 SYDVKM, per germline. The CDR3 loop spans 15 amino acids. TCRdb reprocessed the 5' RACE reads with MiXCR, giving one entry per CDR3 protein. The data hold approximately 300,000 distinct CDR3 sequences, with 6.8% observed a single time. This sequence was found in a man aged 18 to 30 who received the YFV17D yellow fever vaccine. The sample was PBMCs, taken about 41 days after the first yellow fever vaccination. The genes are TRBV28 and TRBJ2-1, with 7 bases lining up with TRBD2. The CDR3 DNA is TGTGCCAGCAGGAGGGGCAGGGTAGCGGGCAATGAGCAGTTCTTC. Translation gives CASRRGRVAGNEQFF.